This passage covers 8 T cell receptor beta chains from one sample sequenced in a study of blood T cells in healthy people across ages. The authors ran a second PCR of about 7 to 11 cycles using a sample-barcoded 5' primer and a J-beta primer mix. TCRdb reanalysed the 5' RACE reads using MiXCR and keeps one entry per CDR3 protein. Found here are around 1,000,000 distinct CDR3 sequences, about 25% of them singletons; the top ten hold 0.75%. The same sample was also studied in work on T cells of mothers and their children.

Sequenced input: blood. Every receptor here comes from a girl aged 2-9 years in good health.

Written as DNA, the CDR3 is TGTGCCAGCTCACTGGCGGGAGGTTACTCCTACAATGAGCAGTTCTTC. Encoded protein: CASSLAGGYSYNEQFF. This sequence joins TRBV18 and TRBJ2-1, with 8 bases aligning to TRBD2. V lost 4 bases, J lost 0 bases, and 5 bases stayed unmatched. Germline V gene lookup returns CDR1 KGHSH and CDR2 LQKENI. The CDR3 covers 16 residues.

About this clonotype: One end of the junction varies from germline; a read error may be responsible. V usage is TRBV7-9 and J usage is TRBJ1-2; weak D call: TRBD1 (5 bases). The CDR3 is made up of 12 amino acids. CDR1 SEHNR and CDR2 FQNEAQ come from the germline V gene (reference sequence). The CDR3 here is CASGFSTGGYTF. In nucleotides, the CDR3 is TGTGCCAGCGGCTTTAGCACAGGAGGCTACACCTTC.

The V gene is TRBV21-1, the J gene TRBJ2-5; the table assigns TRBD2, which was not confirmed against the DNA. The J call may not be correct, given that the DNA end is closer to TRBJ2-1. TRBV21-1 is reported as a pseudogene. The CDR3 extends over 16 amino acids. This CDR3 is CASSMQVPGLPYAQFF. Written as DNA, the CDR3 is TGTGCCAGCAGCATGCAGGTACCGGGACTCCCGTACGCGCAGTTCTTC.

The sample holds a few counts of this clonotype. The V and J genes are TRBV12-3 or TRBV12-4 and TRBJ2-5; D perhaps matches TRBD2 (6 bases). V lost 4 bases to trimming and J lost 0 bases, with 12 bases between them. The CDR3 covers 15 residues. The CDR3, as DNA: TGTGCCAGCAGTTCCCCAGCGGGTAACCAAGAGACCCAGTACTTC. This codes for CASSSPAGNQETQYF.

The CDR3 nucleotides are TGTGCCAGCAGCCTCAGCGCGGGCAGAGGGTACGAGCAGTACTTC. Translation: CASSLSAGRGYEQYF. The chain is built from TRBV3-1 and TRBJ2-7, with a weak D call TRBD2 (5 bases). This CDR3 comprises 15 residues. V was shortened by 4 bases and J by 4 bases, with 17 bases between the two germline ends. Germline V lookup: CDR1 LGHDT, CDR2 YNNKEL (reference sequence).

V gene TRBV10-1 combines with J gene TRBJ2-2; D perhaps matches TRBD2 (6 bases). V was trimmed by 4 bases and J by 4 bases, leaving 13 bases between them. The V gene's germline CDR1 is WNHNN and CDR2 SYGVQD (reference sequence). This CDR3 contains 15 residues. The CDR3 region is CASSALSGGTGELFF. DNA of the CDR3: TGCGCCAGCAGTGCTTTATCCGGGGGCACCGGGGAGCTGTTTTTT.

This clonotype was detected only a few times. The chain joins TRBV5-6 to TRBJ1-2; D is ambiguous. This CDR3 spans 14 amino acids. V shed 4 bases and J shed 12 bases, with 22 bases lying between them. The germline V gene has CDR1 SGHDT and CDR2 YYEEEE. The CDR3 sequence is CASSPPALKGGDTF. CDR3 in DNA: TGTGCCAGCAGCCCACCGGCCTTAAAGGGCGGGGACACCTTC.

This clonotype was counted only a few times. The rearrangement uses TRBV7-2 and TRBJ2-1, with D unclear. The V and J ends lost 6 bases and 2 bases respectively, with 14 bases between them. The CDR3 is 15 amino acids. Looked up from germline, CDR1 is SGHTA and CDR2 is FQGNSA. The CDR3 loop is CASRQGSPPYNEQFF. The CDR3 nucleotides are TGTGCCAGCAGGCAAGGGTCCCCTCCCTACAATGAGCAGTTCTTC.